The source of this T cell receptor (beta chain) is a study of T cell responses to AZD1222 COVID-19 vaccine. Study-wide results and limits: Clonal diversity may have been underestimated, and the donors were mostly white British, with more females than males. Researchers report vaccine-associated CD4 TCRs spanning spike, with dominance at 160-218 and 743-854.

The V end was cut by 5 bases, the J end by 2 bases, with 16 bases between. CDR3 length: 16 residues. From germline, CDR1 is SGHVS and CDR2 FQNEAQ. Only in-frame clones appear in the TCRdb table, and some are missing; sequencing was by immunoSEQ multiplex PCR. The sample has about 120,000 clones, approximately 92% seen once. To note about this clone: Its antigen remains unidentified.

The rearrangement links TRBV7-8 to TRBJ1-5, with D perhaps matching TRBD1 (6 bases). This receptor was identified in an adult who received the MenACWY meningococcal vaccine as a control. The specimen comprised peripheral blood, sampled 28 days after the second dose of the MenACWY control vaccine. The CDR3 reads CASSVGGAQRNQPQHF. CDR3 in DNA: TGTGCCAGCAGCGTGGGGGGGGCACAGCGCAATCAGCCCCAGCATTTT.